Listed below are T cell receptor beta chains from one sample, sequenced in a study of immune evolution from preneoplasia to lung adenocarcinoma. Method: immunoSEQ multiplex PCR; TCRdb's copy keeps in-frame clones and lacks some. The profile covers approximately 6,700 clones, with 78% appearing a single time and 5% to 8% taken by the ten largest. Material: FFPE adjacent normal lung tissue. The receptors here all came from a person aged 55-80 years with lung adenocarcinoma. CDR3s include the opening cysteine and the closing phenylalanine or tryptophan. D genes are given only for firm matches. Clone size is given for some rows only: seen once, a few or many times, or a class if the clone is expanded.

size: NA; V: TRBV7-3; J: TRBJ2-2; D: TRBD2; DNA: TGTGCCAGCAGCCAAGCCGGGACTAGCGGGAACACCGGGGAGCTGTTTTTT; CDR3: CASSQAGTSGNTGELFF
size: NA; V: TRBV4-1; J: TRBJ2-2; D: NA; DNA: TGCGCCAGCAGCCAAGATACGGGCACCGGGGAGCTGTTTTTT; CDR3: CASSQDTGTGELFF
size: NA; V: TRBV7-8; J: TRBJ2-5; D: NA; DNA: TGTGCCAGCAGACAACCAGAGTGGATCCAAGAGACCCAGTACTTC; CDR3: CASRQPEWIQETQYF
size: NA; V: TRBV4-2; J: TRBJ2-5; D: TRBD2; DNA: TGTGCCAGCAGCCAGAAGCCCCGGGAGGGTGGGGAGACCCAGTACTTC; CDR3: CASSQKPREGGETQYF
size: NA; V: TRBV6-1; J: TRBJ2-6; D: NA; DNA: TGTGCCAGCAGTGAACTCTCCGGGGCCAACGTCCTGACTTTC; CDR3: CASSELSGANVLTF
size: NA; V: TRBV30; J: TRBJ2-7; D: NA; DNA: TGTGCCTGGAGGTCGCAGGGGGGGTACGAGCAGTACTTC; CDR3: CAWRSQGGYEQYF
size: NA; V: TRBV6-5; J: TRBJ2-1; D: NA; DNA: TGTGCCAGCACTTCGAGTCCCAATGAGCAGTTCTTC; CDR3: CASTSSPNEQFF
size: NA; V: TRBV2; J: TRBJ2-5; D: TRBD1; DNA: TGTGCCAGCAGGCCGGGACAGGGGGCTCAAGAGACCCAGTACTTC; CDR3: CASRPGQGAQETQYF
size: once; V: TRBV11-2; J: TRBJ2-7; D: TRBD2; DNA: TGTGCCAGCAGCCTAGCGGGAGGTTCCTACGAGCAGTACTTC; CDR3: CASSLAGGSYEQYF
size: NA; V: TRBV18; J: TRBJ2-1; D: NA; DNA: TGTGCCAGCTCACCACCTACCAATGAGCAGTTCTTC; CDR3: CASSPPTNEQFF
size: NA; V: TRBV10-1; J: TRBJ2-2; D: TRBD1; DNA: TGCGCCAGCGGTGAAGGGGGCTGGACCGGGGAGCTGTTTTTT; CDR3: CASGEGGWTGELFF
size: NA; V: TRBV30; J: TRBJ1-2; D: TRBD1; DNA: TGTGCCTGGAGCGGATCGACAGGGAGGGGGGGGAGCTACACCTTC; CDR3: CAWSGSTGRGGSYTF
size: NA; V: TRBV28; J: TRBJ2-7; D: TRBD2; DNA: TGTGCCAGCAGTTGGGTAGCGGGAGGGAGCTCCTACGAGCAGTACTTC; CDR3: CASSWVAGGSSYEQYF
size: NA; V: TRBV6-5; J: TRBJ2-7; D: TRBD2; DNA: TGTGCCAGCACTCCCGGACTAGCGGGAGATCACGAGCAGTACTTC; CDR3: CASTPGLAGDHEQYF
size: NA; V: TRBV4-2; J: TRBJ2-5; D: TRBD2; DNA: TGTGCCAGCAGCCATTATAGCGGGTCCTACCAAGAGACCCAGTACTTC; CDR3: CASSHYSGSYQETQYF
size: NA; V: TRBV20-1; J: TRBJ2-1; D: NA; DNA: TGCACAGCGGACCCCTACAATGAGCAGTTCTTC; CDR3: CTADPYNEQFF
size: NA; V: TRBV4-1; J: TRBJ2-7; D: NA; DNA: TGCGCCAGCAGCCTAGGACCCGCCTACTCCTACGAGCAGTACTTC; CDR3: CASSLGPAYSYEQYF